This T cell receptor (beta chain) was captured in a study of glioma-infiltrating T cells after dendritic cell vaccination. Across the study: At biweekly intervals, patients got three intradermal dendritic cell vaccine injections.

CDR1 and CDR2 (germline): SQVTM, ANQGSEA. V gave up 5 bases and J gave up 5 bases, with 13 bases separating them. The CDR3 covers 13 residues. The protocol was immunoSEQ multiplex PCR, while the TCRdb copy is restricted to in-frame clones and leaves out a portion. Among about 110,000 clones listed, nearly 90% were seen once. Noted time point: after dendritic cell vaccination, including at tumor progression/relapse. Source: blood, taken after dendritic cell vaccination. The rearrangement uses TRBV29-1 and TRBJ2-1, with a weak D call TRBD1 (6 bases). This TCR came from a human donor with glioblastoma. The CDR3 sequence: CSVSGGMNNEQFF. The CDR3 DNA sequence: TGCAGCGTTAGTGGGGGCATGAACAATGAGCAGTTCTTC.